This T cell receptor beta chain was captured by sequencing in a study of blood T cell repertoires in COVID-19. Study in general: Acute-phase and convalescent COVID-19 samples originated in the United States, Italy and Spain.

The CDR3 loop spans 11 amino acids. The V gene's germline CDR1 is SEHNR and CDR2 FQNEAQ (reference sequence). Between the trimmed V and J ends, which lost 7 bases and 9 bases, there was a span of 12 bases. Patients of the Seattle cohort, enrolled during active infection, were followed longitudinally. TCRdb keeps only in-frame clones here, not all; method: immunoSEQ multiplex PCR. The data hold about 160,000 clones, with around 85% observed a single time. This sequence joins TRBV7-9 and TRBJ1-2; no clear D gene. This receptor was taken from an older man with COVID-19, enrolled during active disease. The specimen was peripheral blood. In DNA form, the CDR3 reads TGTGCCAGCACCCTTGAGTCTCGCTACACCTTC. Translated: CASTLESRYTF.